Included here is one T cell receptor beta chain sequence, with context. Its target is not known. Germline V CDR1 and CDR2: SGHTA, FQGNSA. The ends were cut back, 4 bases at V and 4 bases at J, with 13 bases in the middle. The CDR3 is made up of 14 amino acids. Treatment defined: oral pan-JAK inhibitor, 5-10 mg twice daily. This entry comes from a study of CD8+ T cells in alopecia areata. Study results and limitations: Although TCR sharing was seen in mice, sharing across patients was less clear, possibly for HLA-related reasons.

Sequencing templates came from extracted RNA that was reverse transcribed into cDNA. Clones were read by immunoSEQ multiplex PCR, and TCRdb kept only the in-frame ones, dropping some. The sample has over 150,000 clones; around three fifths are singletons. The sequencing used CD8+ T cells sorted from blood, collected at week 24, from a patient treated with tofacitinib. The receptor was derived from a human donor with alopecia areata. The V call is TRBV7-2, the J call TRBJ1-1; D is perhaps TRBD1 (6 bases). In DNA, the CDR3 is TGTGCCAGCAGCTACCTTACAGGGTCCACTGAAGCTTTCTTT. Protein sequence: CASSYLTGSTEAFF.